This T cell receptor (beta chain) was documented in a study of cytomegalovirus exposure and HLA in healthy donors. Losses at the gene ends were 4 bases for V and 1 base for J; bases not matched to a gene: 3. The CDR3 is 14 amino acids. CDR1 SGHNT and CDR2 YYREEE come from the germline V gene (reference sequence). Amplification used 60 Vbeta primers and 13 Jbeta primers. Assay: immunoSEQ multiplex PCR; the TCRdb copy retains only in-frame clones and omits some. The data contain approximately 150,000 clones, approximately 80% of them singletons. The rearrangement links TRBV5-4 to TRBJ2-3, with 7 bases fitting TRBD1. Sequencing was performed on PBMCs. The origin of this receptor is a woman between 40 and 55 years old in good health and CMV-seropositive. DNA for the CDR3: TGTGCCAGCAGCCCAGGACAGGGCACAGATACGCAGTATTTT. It specifies CASSPGQGTDTQYF.